The 25 T cell receptor beta chains below all came from one sample that was sequenced in a study of cytomegalovirus exposure and HLA in healthy donors. The PCR contained 60 Vbeta and 13 Jbeta primers. Profiling relied on immunoSEQ multiplex PCR, and the TCRdb table lists in-frame clones only, not all of them. The sample lists about 150,000 clones, 74% occurring once. Sample: PBMCs. The receptors here all came from a man aged 25 to 40 in good health and CMV-seronegative.

The chain uses TRBV5-4 and TRBJ2-1; D is possibly TRBD1 (6 bases). CDR1 and CDR2 (germline): SGHNT, YYREEE (reference sequence). V was cut by 4 bases and J by 1 base, with 12 bases left in between. The CDR3 runs 15 residues. The CDR3 sequence is CASSVDSMSYNEQFF. CDR3 in DNA: TGTGCCAGCAGCGTGGACAGCATGTCCTACAATGAGCAGTTCTTC.

CDR3 nucleotides: TGTGCCAGCGGCACAGGGGCGAACACTGAAGCTTTCTTT. As protein: CASGTGANTEAFF. This sequence joins TRBV28 and TRBJ1-1; 7 bases are a match to TRBD1. The junction had 4 bases not matched to a gene; V was cut back by 8 bases and J by 1 base. CDR3 length: 13 residues. Germline loops: CDR1 MDHEN, CDR2 SYDVKM.

This chain joins TRBV7-8 and TRBJ2-5; D is unclear. The CDR3 contains 15 residues. V shed 0 bases and J shed 4 bases, with 12 bases lying between them. The germline V gene has CDR1 SGHVS and CDR2 FQNEAQ. The DNA of the CDR3 is TGTGCCAGCAGCTTAGCGCGTAGATTCGGAGAGACCCAGTACTTC. This gives the protein CASSLARRFGETQYF.

CDR3 DNA sequence: TGCAGCGCTACAGGGGTTAATGAAAAACTGTTTTTT. Protein: CSATGVNEKLFF. The genes are TRBV29-1 and TRBJ1-4; 7 positions agree with TRBD1. Per the germline V gene, CDR1 is SQVTM and CDR2 is ANQGSEA. The J segment lost 4 bases and the V segment lost 7 bases, leaving 3 bases of the junction unmatched. This CDR3 is 12 amino acids long.

V and J are TRBV27 and TRBJ1-2, with D perhaps matching TRBD1 (6 bases). The V and J ends lost 6 bases and 6 bases respectively, with 17 bases between them. CDR3 size: 14 residues. CDR1 and CDR2 (germline): MNHEY, SMNVEV (reference sequence). CDR3 sequence reads: CASSRYAGVNGYTF. CDR3 nucleotides: TGTGCCAGCAGCCGTTACGCAGGGGTAAATGGCTACACCTTC.

The chain links TRBV13 to TRBJ2-1, with TRBD2 identical over 15 bases. After removal of 5 bases from V and 1 base from J, the junction contained 3 bases not matched to a gene. This CDR3 region has 17 residues. Germline CDR1 is PRHDT and CDR2 is FYEKMQ (reference sequence). The CDR3 is CASSGGLAGGSYNEQFF. The CDR3 DNA follows: TGTGCCAGCAGCGGAGGACTAGCGGGGGGGTCCTACAATGAGCAGTTCTTC.

The chain couples TRBV4-2 to TRBJ2-5, with 8 nucleotides matching TRBD1. Germline trimming cut 0 bases from V and 7 bases from J; bases unmatched to any gene: 7. CDR3 size: 15 residues. Germline V gene data show CDR1 as LGHNA and CDR2 as YNFKEQ. The CDR3 nucleotides read TGTGCCAGCAGCCAAGAGGCGACAGGGGTCGTGACCCAGTACTTC. It is translated as CASSQEATGVVTQYF.

The chain couples TRBV29-1 to TRBJ1-1; 8 nucleotides match TRBD1. The trim removed 7 bases at V and 6 bases at J, leaving 7 bases unmatched. This CDR3 has 12 amino acids. Germline CDR1 is SQVTM and CDR2 is ANQGSEA. In DNA, the CDR3 is TGCAGCGGGCGGACAGGGCGGGCTGAAGCTTTCTTT. Protein sequence: CSGRTGRAEAFF.

This clone has more than one count but fewer than ten. The chain recombines TRBV7-9 with TRBJ2-1; 11 nucleotides agree with TRBD2. The CDR3 has 17 amino acids. J was trimmed by 5 bases and V by 3 bases; bases with no gene match: 9. Germline-derived CDR1 and CDR2 are SEHNR and FQNEAQ (reference sequence). CDR3 nucleotides: TGTGCCAGCAGCTTTCCCTTAGCGGGGGGGCCCGACAATGAGCAGTTCTTC. Residues: CASSFPLAGGPDNEQFF.

This clone was seen only a few times. The genes are TRBV27 and TRBJ2-5, with D possibly matching TRBD2 (5 bases). The J call is uncertain, as TRBJ2-7 better fits the DNA end. CDR1 is MNHEY, CDR2 SMNVEV, per germline (reference sequence). The CDR3 sequence is 14 residues long. CDR3 DNA sequence: TGTGCCAGCAGTTTATCGCGGGCAACCTACGAGCAGTACTTC. Amino acids: CASSLSRATYEQYF.

The V and J genes are TRBV6-5 and TRBJ1-1, with D unresolved. V was clipped by 0 bases and J by 0 bases, with 8 bases between them. The CDR3 is made up of 15 amino acids. The V gene's germline CDR1 is MNHEY and CDR2 SVGAGI. The CDR3: CASSYSGVMNTEAFF. The CDR3 DNA sequence: TGTGCCAGCAGTTACTCCGGGGTGATGAACACTGAAGCTTTCTTT.

CDR3 bases: TGCAGTGCCAAGATACACGAAAAACTGTTTTTT. Protein product: CSAKIHEKLFF. The V and J genes are TRBV20-1 and TRBJ1-4; D is unresolved. The CDR3 totals 11 residues. Per the germline V gene, CDR1 is DFQATT and CDR2 is SNEGSKA (reference sequence). V dropped 6 bases and J dropped 8 bases, with 10 bases sitting between them.

The chain recombines TRBV7-9 with TRBJ1-1, with D uncertain. V lost 5 bases and J 4 bases, leaving 8 bases between the germline ends. The CDR3 runs 12 residues. The germline CDR1 and CDR2 sequences are SEHNR and FQNEAQ (reference sequence). The CDR3 bases are TGTGCCAGCAGCATGGACTTCACTGAAGCTTTCTTT. This sequence encodes CASSMDFTEAFF.

This clone was recorded a few times. The chain couples TRBV5-8 to TRBJ2-7; no firm D call. The germline CDR1 and CDR2 sequences are SGHTS and YDEGEE. The CDR3 consists of 13 residues. V was cut by 1 base and J by 2 bases, with 7 bases left in between. The CDR3 DNA is TGTGCCAGCAGCTTGACGGTAACCTACGAGCAGTACTTC. It translates to CASSLTVTYEQYF.

The chain employs TRBV28 and TRBJ1-2; D is possibly TRBD1 (5 bases). The germline V gene encodes CDR1 MDHEN and CDR2 SYDVKM. This CDR3 is built from 13 residues. The V gene lost 5 bases and the J gene lost 8 bases, with 15 bases spanning the gap. The CDR3 loop reads CASSPSTNRGYTF. The CDR3 region has the DNA TGTGCCAGCAGTCCCTCTACCAACAGGGGCTACACCTTC.

This clone was detected only a few times. V is TRBV15 and J is TRBJ2-5, with TRBD2 identical over 8 bases. V lost 0 bases, J lost 1 base, and 4 bases stayed unmatched. The CDR3 sequence is 16 residues long. CDR1 is LNHNV, CDR2 YYDKDF, per germline (reference sequence). CDR3 nucleotides: TGTGCCACCAGCAGAGATGCAAGCGGGGGCCAAGAGACCCAGTACTTC. Translated, it gives CATSRDASGGQETQYF.

The chain is built from TRBV7-8 and TRBJ2-3; 11 bases agree with TRBD2. Germline values: CDR1 SGHVS, CDR2 FQNEAQ. V was clipped by 5 bases and J by 2 bases; unmatched bases: 6. The CDR3 sequence is 16 residues long. The chain's CDR3 is CASSPRTSGYTDTQYF. The DNA of the CDR3 is TGTGCCAGCAGCCCTCGGACTAGCGGGTACACAGATACGCAGTATTTT.

This clone was counted a single time. V gene TRBV27 combines with J gene TRBJ2-1; TRBD2 matches 14 bases. The V gene's germline CDR1 is MNHEY and CDR2 SMNVEV (reference sequence). This CDR3 has 17 amino acids. Trimming took 5 bases from V and 10 from J; bases not matched to a gene: 13. CDR3 bases: TGTGCCAGCAGTGTCGGGACTAGCGGGGGTCCCAGAAGGGAGCAGTTCTTC. It encodes CASSVGTSGGPRREQFF.

The rearrangement joins TRBV11-2 to TRBJ2-7; D possibly corresponds to TRBD1 (5 bases). Trimming left V 1 base short and J 5 bases short, with 6 bases between. The CDR3 contains 12 residues. The germline CDR1 and CDR2 sequences are SGHAT and FQNNGV. CDR3 residues: CASSLVGDEQYF. For the CDR3, the DNA is TGTGCCAGCAGCTTAGTAGGGGACGAGCAGTACTTC. The full variable domain, with the rest looked up from reference TRBV11-2 and TRBJ2-7, is EAGVAQSPRYKIIEKRQSVAFWCNPISGHATLYWYQQILGQGPKLLIQFQNNGVVDDSQLPKDRFSAERLKGVDSTLKIQPAKLEDSAVYLCASSLVGDEQYFGPGTRLTVT.

The chain has TRBV19 and TRBJ1-5; D remains ambiguous. Germline loops: CDR1 LNHDA, CDR2 SQIVND (reference sequence). The CDR3 is 13 amino acids. V shed 3 bases and J shed 5 bases, with 8 bases lying between them. The CDR3 spells CASSIGEHQPQHF. CDR3 in DNA: TGTGCCAGTAGTATCGGGGAGCATCAGCCCCAGCATTTT.

The chain joins TRBV6-1 to TRBJ2-1; D remains unclear. This CDR3 has 14 amino acids. V shed 0 bases and J shed 5 bases, with 8 bases lying between them. Germline CDR1 reads MNHNS; CDR2 reads SASEGT. The CDR3 here is CASSEASSNNEQFF. Here the CDR3 DNA reads TGTGCCAGCAGTGAAGCTAGCTCAAACAATGAGCAGTTCTTC.

This clone was recorded only once. This chain links TRBV4-2 with TRBJ2-1, with TRBD1 matching over 7 bases. CDR1 and CDR2 (germline): LGHNA, YNFKEQ. V was clipped by 0 bases and J by 7 bases; unmatched bases: 9. The CDR3 totals 16 residues. CDR3 DNA: TGTGCCAGCAGCCAAGAGCAATCTTACAGGGGAAATGAGCAGTTCTTC. Its translation is CASSQEQSYRGNEQFF.

V usage is TRBV28 and J usage is TRBJ1-2; D call uncertain. The germline V gene encodes CDR1 MDHEN and CDR2 SYDVKM. The CDR3 runs 16 residues. V lost 6 bases, J lost 0 bases, and 17 bases lay in between. The CDR3 sequence: CASSSFGRPANYGYTF. CDR3 DNA sequence: TGTGCCAGCAGCTCATTCGGCAGGCCGGCTAACTATGGCTACACCTTC.

The rearrangement uses TRBV15 and TRBJ1-1; 7 positions match TRBD1. J was trimmed by 4 bases and V by 5 bases; bases with no gene match: 4. CDR3 size: 13 residues. From germline, CDR1 is LNHNV and CDR2 YYDKDF (reference sequence). The CDR3 nucleotides read TGTGCCACCAGCTTTCACAGGGGCACTGAAGCTTTCTTT. It translates to CATSFHRGTEAFF.

Here the CDR3 reads CASRHHPGQGDNGYTF. For the CDR3, the DNA is TGTGCCAGCAGGCACCACCCGGGACAGGGGGATAATGGCTACACCTTC. The V call is TRBV27, the J call TRBJ1-2; 11 nucleotides match TRBD1. The CDR3 length is 16 residues. The V and J ends lost 6 bases and 6 bases, in that order; junction bases with no gene match: 12. Germline CDR1 and CDR2: MNHEY and SMNVEV (reference sequence).